This is a list of T cell receptor beta chains from one sample in a study of response to subunit inactivated influenza vaccine. TCRdb recomputed calls from the RT-PCR reads with MiXCR, one row per CDR3 protein. The data contain under 550,000 distinct CDR3 sequences, more than 7% of them singletons. The starting material was PBMCs from blood, obtained about 23 months after vaccination. Receptors originate from a man aged 45 to 70 who received an inactivated influenza vaccine. Each CDR3 is given with its conserved first and last residue. The order of the fields is clone size, D gene, V gene, J gene, CDR3 protein, CDR3 DNA. D genes are given only for firm matches. Size values are once, few and many counts, or a class for expanded clones, and some rows have none.

clone_size: many
d_call: NA
v_call: TRBV5-1
j_call: TRBJ2-5
cdr3_aa: CASSLAQAQETQYF
cdr3_nt: TGCGCCAGCAGCTTGGCCCAAGCCCAAGAGACCCAGTACTTC

clone_size: NA
d_call: NA
v_call: TRBV12-3/TRBV12-4
j_call: TRBJ2-3
cdr3_aa: CASRVGYTDTQYF
cdr3_nt: TGTGCCAGCAGGGTGGGCTACACAGATACGCAGTATTTT

clone_size: NA
d_call: NA
v_call: TRBV19
j_call: TRBJ2-3
cdr3_aa: CASRDFLTDTQYF
cdr3_nt: TGTGCCAGCCGGGACTTTTTGACAGATACGCAGTATTTT

clone_size: few
d_call: NA
v_call: TRBV6-1
j_call: TRBJ2-1
cdr3_aa: CASSPDLFPNNEQFF
cdr3_nt: TGTGCCAGCAGTCCGGACCTATTTCCTAACAATGAGCAGTTCTTC

clone_size: few
d_call: TRBD2
v_call: TRBV10-3
j_call: TRBJ2-1
cdr3_aa: CAISEQRGAYNEQFF
cdr3_nt: TGTGCCATCAGTGAGCAGCGGGGTGCCTACAATGAGCAGTTCTTC

clone_size: NA
d_call: NA
v_call: TRBV5-1
j_call: TRBJ2-1
cdr3_aa: CASTEGGREQFF
cdr3_nt: TGCGCCAGCACCGAGGGAGGCCGGGAGCAGTTCTTC

clone_size: many
d_call: TRBD2
v_call: TRBV7-9
j_call: TRBJ2-7
cdr3_aa: CASGRRREGRYEQYF
cdr3_nt: TGTGCCAGCGGTCGTCGGCGGGAGGGCCGTTACGAGCAGTACTTC

clone_size: few
d_call: TRBD1
v_call: TRBV7-8
j_call: TRBJ2-7
cdr3_aa: CASSFLVSAGQGAFEQYF
cdr3_nt: TGTGCCAGCAGCTTTTTGGTTTCTGCCGGACAGGGGGCCTTCGAGCAGTACTTC

clone_size: NA
d_call: NA
v_call: TRBV28
j_call: TRBJ1-6
cdr3_aa: CASTPPGLTNSPLHF
cdr3_nt: TGTGCCAGCACTCCTCCGGGACTCACTAATTCACCCCTCCACTTT

clone_size: NA
d_call: NA
v_call: TRBV6-2/TRBV6-3
j_call: TRBJ2-7
cdr3_aa: CASSYARYEQYF
cdr3_nt: TGTGCCAGCAGTTACGCACGGTACGAGCAGTACTTC

clone_size: many
d_call: NA
v_call: TRBV28
j_call: TRBJ2-3
cdr3_aa: CASSTAQGPGVTDTQYF
cdr3_nt: TGTGCCAGCAGTACCGCACAGGGCCCGGGGGTAACAGATACGCAGTATTTT

clone_size: NA
d_call: TRBD1
v_call: TRBV5-6
j_call: TRBJ2-1
cdr3_aa: CASSSNRGPSYNEQFF
cdr3_nt: TGTGCCAGCAGCTCCAACAGGGGCCCCTCCTACAATGAGCAGTTCTTC

clone_size: NA
d_call: NA
v_call: TRBV10-1
j_call: TRBJ2-2
cdr3_aa: CASSEGPTGELFF
cdr3_nt: TGCGCCAGCAGTGAAGGGCCGACCGGGGAGCTGTTTTTT

clone_size: many
d_call: NA
v_call: TRBV3-1
j_call: TRBJ2-1
cdr3_aa: CASSRAGRLRDEQFF
cdr3_nt: TGTGCCAGCAGCCGGGCGGGGCGCTTAAGGGATGAGCAGTTCTTC

clone_size: NA
d_call: NA
v_call: TRBV20-1
j_call: TRBJ1-5
cdr3_aa: CSASWGPNQPQHF
cdr3_nt: TGCAGTGCTAGTTGGGGGCCAAATCAGCCCCAGCATTTT

clone_size: NA
d_call: TRBD1
v_call: TRBV13
j_call: TRBJ2-7
cdr3_aa: CASKRPGTGTYEQYF
cdr3_nt: TGTGCCAGCAAACGTCCGGGGACAGGGACCTACGAGCAGTACTTC

clone_size: few
d_call: TRBD2
v_call: TRBV7-2
j_call: TRBJ2-3
cdr3_aa: CASRLTSGTDTQYF
cdr3_nt: TGTGCCAGCAGACTGACTAGCGGCACAGATACGCAGTATTTT

clone_size: NA
d_call: NA
v_call: TRBV12-3/TRBV12-4
j_call: TRBJ2-7
cdr3_aa: CASSLTTSYEQYF
cdr3_nt: TGTGCCAGCAGTCTGACTACTTCCTACGAGCAGTACTTC

clone_size: NA
d_call: NA
v_call: TRBV6-1
j_call: TRBJ1-5
cdr3_aa: CASSAGIGGNQPQHF
cdr3_nt: TGTGCCAGCAGTGCCGGAATTGGCGGCAATCAGCCCCAGCATTTT

clone_size: few
d_call: TRBD1
v_call: TRBV7-9
j_call: TRBJ2-3
cdr3_aa: CASSRPTGGGTDTQYF
cdr3_nt: TGTGCCAGCAGCCGCCCTACAGGGGGTGGCACAGATACGCAGTATTTT

clone_size: few
d_call: TRBD2
v_call: TRBV4-3
j_call: TRBJ2-1
cdr3_aa: CASSSTSGRGNEQFF
cdr3_nt: TGCGCCAGCAGCTCTACTAGCGGGAGGGGCAATGAGCAGTTCTTC

clone_size: many
d_call: NA
v_call: TRBV20-1
j_call: TRBJ2-1
cdr3_aa: CSASGAKGRSYNEQFF
cdr3_nt: TGCAGTGCTAGCGGGGCGAAGGGGCGGTCCTACAATGAGCAGTTCTTC

clone_size: many
d_call: NA
v_call: TRBV7-2
j_call: TRBJ1-5
cdr3_aa: CASSFYRGAQPQHF
cdr3_nt: TGTGCCAGCAGCTTTTACCGGGGGGCTCAGCCCCAGCATTTT

clone_size: NA
d_call: NA
v_call: TRBV7-9
j_call: TRBJ1-5
cdr3_aa: CASSYAFNQPQHF
cdr3_nt: TGTGCCAGCAGCTATGCCTTTAATCAGCCCCAGCATTTT

clone_size: many
d_call: NA
v_call: TRBV3-1
j_call: TRBJ2-1
cdr3_aa: CASSQDRLANEQFF
cdr3_nt: TGTGCCAGCAGCCAAGATAGGCTGGCCAATGAGCAGTTCTTC

clone_size: many
d_call: TRBD1
v_call: TRBV20-1
j_call: TRBJ2-1
cdr3_aa: CSARDPGQGVYNEQFF
cdr3_nt: TGCAGTGCTAGAGATCCGGGACAGGGCGTGTACAATGAGCAGTTCTTC

clone_size: NA
d_call: NA
v_call: TRBV2
j_call: TRBJ1-5
cdr3_aa: CASDSRRLNQPQHF
cdr3_nt: TGTGCCAGCGATTCCAGGCGGCTAAATCAGCCCCAGCATTTT

clone_size: many
d_call: TRBD1
v_call: TRBV20-1
j_call: TRBJ2-4
cdr3_aa: CSVGTARAKNIQYF
cdr3_nt: TGCAGTGTGGGGACAGCAAGAGCCAAAAACATTCAGTACTTC

clone_size: NA
d_call: NA
v_call: TRBV24-1
j_call: TRBJ2-1
cdr3_aa: CATSDLGLPVNEQFF
cdr3_nt: TGTGCCACCAGTGATTTAGGGCTACCGGTCAATGAGCAGTTCTTC

clone_size: many
d_call: NA
v_call: TRBV7-8
j_call: TRBJ2-3
cdr3_aa: CASSLGQWDTQYF
cdr3_nt: TGTGCCAGCAGCCTAGGCCAGTGGGATACGCAGTATTTT

clone_size: few
d_call: NA
v_call: TRBV7-2
j_call: TRBJ2-7
cdr3_aa: CASSLAKDSYEQYF
cdr3_nt: TGTGCCAGCAGCTTAGCCAAGGACAGTTACGAGCAGTACTTC

clone_size: few
d_call: NA
v_call: TRBV3-1
j_call: TRBJ2-3
cdr3_aa: CASSQDGPNFLGTDTQYF
cdr3_nt: TGTGCCAGCAGCCAAGATGGACCCAATTTCCTAGGAACAGATACGCAGTATTTT

clone_size: many
d_call: NA
v_call: TRBV12-3/TRBV12-4
j_call: TRBJ1-6
cdr3_aa: CASRQTGDSPLHF
cdr3_nt: TGTGCCAGCAGACAGACGGGGGATTCACCCCTCCACTTT

clone_size: few
d_call: NA
v_call: TRBV27
j_call: TRBJ2-7
cdr3_aa: CASKRSGSSYEQYF
cdr3_nt: TGTGCCAGCAAAAGATCAGGGAGCTCCTACGAGCAGTACTTC

clone_size: many
d_call: NA
v_call: TRBV5-1
j_call: TRBJ2-2
cdr3_aa: CASSLSVTTGELFF
cdr3_nt: TGCGCCAGCAGCTTGTCAGTAACCACCGGGGAGCTGTTTTTT

clone_size: few
d_call: TRBD1
v_call: TRBV28
j_call: TRBJ2-7
cdr3_aa: CASSPRDRELYEQYF
cdr3_nt: TGTGCCAGCAGTCCCCGGGACAGGGAGCTCTACGAGCAGTACTTC

clone_size: NA
d_call: NA
v_call: TRBV4-3
j_call: TRBJ2-2
cdr3_aa: CASSQDLTQERFTGELFF
cdr3_nt: TGCGCCAGCAGCCAAGATCTGACACAGGAAAGATTCACCGGGGAGCTGTTTTTT

clone_size: few
d_call: NA
v_call: TRBV15
j_call: TRBJ2-7
cdr3_aa: CATSRVVAQPAYEQYF
cdr3_nt: TGTGCCACCAGCAGAGTTGTTGCCCAGCCAGCCTACGAGCAGTACTTC

clone_size: many
d_call: TRBD1
v_call: TRBV2
j_call: TRBJ2-7
cdr3_aa: CASSDGTVREQYF
cdr3_nt: TGTGCCAGCAGTGATGGGACAGTAAGAGAGCAGTACTTC

clone_size: NA
d_call: NA
v_call: TRBV6-2/TRBV6-3
j_call: TRBJ1-5
cdr3_aa: CASNDWGGQPQHF
cdr3_nt: TGTGCCAGCAATGATTGGGGGGGTCAGCCCCAGCATTTT

clone_size: few
d_call: NA
v_call: TRBV6-2/TRBV6-3
j_call: TRBJ1-1
cdr3_aa: CASSSWGENTEAFF
cdr3_nt: TGTGCCAGCAGTTCGTGGGGGGAGAACACTGAAGCTTTCTTT

clone_size: few
d_call: NA
v_call: TRBV11-2
j_call: TRBJ2-1
cdr3_aa: CASSLGPGPLSVGEQFF
cdr3_nt: TGTGCCAGCAGCTTAGGCCCGGGACCCCTGTCGGTTGGTGAGCAGTTCTTC

clone_size: NA
d_call: NA
v_call: TRBV18
j_call: TRBJ2-1
cdr3_aa: CASSVAGSPLGNEQFF
cdr3_nt: TGTGCCAGCTCAGTGGCCGGGAGTCCCTTGGGAAATGAGCAGTTCTTC

clone_size: NA
d_call: TRBD1
v_call: TRBV10-3
j_call: TRBJ2-1
cdr3_aa: CAISDQGQGNEQFF
cdr3_nt: TGTGCCATCAGTGATCAAGGACAGGGGAATGAGCAGTTCTTC

clone_size: NA
d_call: NA
v_call: TRBV6-5
j_call: TRBJ2-2
cdr3_aa: CASSYRGRVGTGELFF
cdr3_nt: TGTGCCAGCAGTTACCGGGGCAGGGTGGGGACCGGGGAGCTGTTTTTT

clone_size: NA
d_call: NA
v_call: TRBV28
j_call: TRBJ2-1
cdr3_aa: CASSQPTEYNEQFF
cdr3_nt: TGTGCCAGCAGCCAGCCGACAGAGTACAATGAGCAGTTCTTC

clone_size: few
d_call: NA
v_call: TRBV20-1
j_call: TRBJ2-6
cdr3_aa: CSASRQGGLGANVLTF
cdr3_nt: TGCAGTGCTAGCCGCCAAGGGGGGTTAGGGGCCAACGTCCTGACTTTC

clone_size: few
d_call: NA
v_call: TRBV4-3
j_call: TRBJ2-3
cdr3_aa: CASSRDTPDTQYF
cdr3_nt: TGCGCCAGCAGCCGGGACACGCCAGATACGCAGTATTTT

clone_size: few
d_call: NA
v_call: TRBV5-1
j_call: TRBJ2-3
cdr3_aa: CASSLALAPTDTQYF
cdr3_nt: TGCGCCAGCAGCTTGGCCCTAGCCCCCACAGATACGCAGTATTTT

clone_size: many
d_call: TRBD1
v_call: TRBV15
j_call: TRBJ1-4
cdr3_aa: CATSRDRVLSANEKLFF
cdr3_nt: TGTGCCACCAGCCGGGACAGGGTTTTGTCGGCTAATGAAAAACTGTTTTTT

clone_size: many
d_call: NA
v_call: TRBV29-1
j_call: TRBJ2-3
cdr3_aa: CSVLLGALVTSDTQYF
cdr3_nt: TGCAGCGTTCTCCTTGGGGCCCTCGTCACTTCAGATACGCAGTATTTT